Presented here are 9 T cell receptor beta chains from one specimen sequenced in a study of T cell changes during pregnancy in multiple sclerosis. Profiled with immunoSEQ multiplex PCR; TCRdb holds only in-frame clones, not every one. The sample gives around 39,000 clones, more than 85% of which show up once; 0.43% is in the top ten. This sample comprised CD4+ T cells from peripheral blood mononuclear cells, obtained in the third trimester of pregnancy. The receptors were sampled from a female donor in good health, enrolled as a control in a pregnancy study.

The chain employs TRBV4-3 and TRBJ1-2; possible D gene TRBD1, 6 bases. V shed 0 bases and J shed 5 bases, with 16 bases lying between them. The CDR3 has 16 residues. Germline loops: CDR1 LGHNA, CDR2 YSLEER. CDR3 sequence: CASSQDPRQAPYGYTF. CDR3 DNA sequence: TGCGCCAGCAGCCAAGATCCCCGACAGGCTCCATATGGCTACACCTTC.

The chain carries TRBV2 and TRBJ1-4; 7 nucleotides line up with TRBD1. The length of the CDR3 is 13 residues. The germline V gene has CDR1 SNHLY and CDR2 FYNNEI. V lost 10 bases and J lost 4; bases outside the gene matches: 6. The CDR3: CATSGQLNEKLFF. The CDR3, as DNA: TGTGCCACCTCGGGACAGCTTAATGAAAAACTGTTTTTT. Variable domain in full (rest from reference TRBV2 and TRBJ1-4): EPEVTQTPSHQVTQMGQEVILRCVPISNHLYFYWYRQILGQKVEFLVSFYNNEISEKSEIFDDQFSVERPDGSNFTLKIRSTKLEDSAMYFCATSGQLNEKLFFGSGTQLSVL.

The genes are TRBV5-8 and TRBJ2-3; D unclear. V was pared by 6 bases and J by 3 bases, with 5 bases between. The CDR3 loop spans 11 amino acids. CDR1 SGHTS and CDR2 YDEGEE come from the germline V gene. Written as DNA, the CDR3 is TGTGCCAGCACCCGGACAGATACGCAGTATTTT. As protein: CASTRTDTQYF. The whole variable domain, filled in from reference TRBV5-8 and TRBJ2-3, reads EAGVTQSPTHLIKTRGQQATLRCSPISGHTSVYWYQQALGLGLQFLLWYDEGEERNRGNFPPRFSGRQFPNYSSELNVNALELEDSALYLCASTRTDTQYFGPGTRLTVL.

V gene TRBV7-6 combines with J gene TRBJ1-2; D perhaps matches TRBD1 (6 bases). CDR3 size: 16 residues. The V gene's germline CDR1 is SGHVS and CDR2 FNYEAQ. V dropped 4 bases and J dropped 4 bases, with 19 bases sitting between them. DNA of the CDR3: TGTGCCAGCAGCTCCATAGGGGGGGCAGATGCCTATGGCTACACCTTC. It codes for CASSSIGGADAYGYTF. The complete variable domain, with remaining parts taken from reference TRBV7-6 and TRBJ1-2, reads GAGVSQSPRYKVTKRGQDVALRCDPISGHVSLYWYRQALGQGPEFLTYFNYEAQQDKSGLPNDRFSAERPEGSISTLTIQRTEQRDSAMYRCASSSIGGADAYGYTFGSGTRLTVV.

J is TRBJ1-1 and V is TRBV29-1; 10 bases align to TRBD1. CDR3 length equals 15 residues. V was pared by 5 bases and J by 4 bases, with 10 bases of the junction left unmatched. Germline V gene lookup returns CDR1 SQVTM and CDR2 ANQGSEA. CDR3 in amino acids: CSVSGQGGIGTEAFF. The CDR3 region has the DNA TGCAGCGTTTCCGGACAGGGGGGTATAGGCACTGAAGCTTTCTTT.

The V gene is TRBV15, the J gene TRBJ2-1; 10 positions match TRBD2. The germline V gene encodes CDR1 LNHNV and CDR2 YYDKDF (reference sequence). The CDR3 runs to 15 residues. With 2 bases clipped from V and 2 bases from J, the junction kept 0 bases outside the gene matches. This chain's CDR3 is CATSRLAGAYNEQFF. The CDR3 region has the DNA TGTGCCACCAGCAGACTAGCGGGGGCCTACAATGAGCAGTTCTTC.

The chain joins TRBV7-2 to TRBJ1-2, with 11 positions matching TRBD1. There are 14 residues in the CDR3. Germline-derived CDR1 and CDR2 are SGHTA and FQGNSA. The V segment lost 8 bases and the J segment 5 bases; nucleotides outside the gene matches: 7. The CDR3 here is CASGWTGGGYGYTF. CDR3 sequence (DNA): TGTGCCAGCGGCTGGACAGGGGGCGGGTATGGCTACACCTTC.

This chain links TRBV6-6 with TRBJ1-5; D is unresolved. The ends were cut back, 3 bases at V and 7 bases at J, with 13 bases in the middle. The germline V gene encodes CDR1 MNHNY and CDR2 SVGAGI (reference sequence). CDR3 length equals 14 residues. CDR3 in amino acids: CASSYSSGRQPQHF. Written as DNA, the CDR3 is TGTGCCAGCAGTTATTCGTCCGGGAGACAGCCCCAGCATTTT.

The chain has TRBV7-3 and TRBJ2-3; D unclear. Trimming stripped 6 bases from V and 0 bases from J, with 4 bases between. The CDR3 is made up of 12 amino acids. CDR1 is SGHTA and CDR2 is FQGTGA in the germline V gene. The CDR3 is CASSSSTDTQYF. The CDR3 nucleotides are TGTGCCAGCAGTAGCAGCACAGATACGCAGTATTTT.